This T cell receptor beta chain emerged from a study of blood T cell repertoires in COVID-19 (dated by TCRdb to the early 2020s). With respect to the entire study: Samples covering the acute and convalescent phases of COVID-19 were provided by collaborators in the United States, Italy and Spain. The prospective study material was composed of cDNA or gDNA derived from T cells, B-cell-depleted T cells, or PBMCs. The dataset comprised deeply sampled blood TCRbeta repertoires from subjects exposed to, actively infected with, or recovered from COVID-19. The repertoires were released in a freely available public database meant as a resource for research on the immune response to SARS-CoV-2. Samples were obtained from the ongoing ImmuneRACE study (first 160 participants) and from 1,254 subjects provided by 6 global collaborators. The sample metadata nearly always contained a de-identified subject ID, COVID-19 status, age in years and sex. Where available, HLA class I and class II types were taken from metadata supplied by the sample provider and were not determined by assay-based typing.

TCRbeta CDR3 regions were amplified from genomic DNA by means of the immunoSEQ Assay, a bias-controlled multiplex PCR. The authors processed their data as follows. Nucleated cell counts per sample were estimated from amplification of reference gene primers within the assay. To quantify the absolute abundance of each unique TCRbeta CDR3 rearrangement, sequence reads were collapsed and filtered. For each sample, productive Simpson clonality was calculated as the square root of Simpson's diversity index over productive rearrangements. TCRdb re-hosts the immuneACCESS table, in-frame sequences only. Its copies lack some clones; in the studies checked, an unresolved V gene accounts for under half of them, and the cause for the rest is not known. For V, J and clone size, that table is used; D and trimming come from the DNA. This sample is represented by around 250,000 clones; around nine tenths of them were singletons. The biggest ten clones account for 1.5% to 2% of the sample.

The full study reports these points: The amount of clinical and demographic metadata varied by source and participant and was provided uncurated.

Enrolling through a virtual design, the prospective study's participants ranged in age from roughly 18 to 95 years and lived across roughly 24 United States geographic areas. Cohort assignment in the prospective study relied on participant-reported clinical history from a screening survey and a study questionnaire. Recovered participants in ImmuneRACE Cohort 3 were defined by two consecutive negative NP/OP PCR tests, clearance by a healthcare professional, or resolution of symptoms. Mobile phlebotomists in the prospective study collected whole blood, serum and a nasopharyngeal or oropharyngeal swab from every participant. Participants in the prospective study had the option to provide additional blood draws and questionnaires over a roughly two-month period. Blood samples from the prospective study were shipped frozen or at room temperature prior to DNA extraction. V drops 3 bases and J drops 0 bases, leaving 14 bases in between. The germline V gene gives CDR1 as MGHRA and CDR2 as YSYEKL. The CDR3 spans 17 residues, from the cysteine through the phenylalanine. The read is trimmed to its CDR3 DNA, 51 bases read in frame from base 1.

On this clone itself: Its cognate antigen has yet to be identified. No per-base quality is available; no much larger clone lies one base away.

The specimen sequenced was PBMCs or T cells enriched from blood (not recorded which). The clonotype comes from a woman aged 50 to 60 who had recovered from COVID-19. The chain couples TRBV4-1 to TRBJ1-4; the D gene is not confidently resolved. Here the CDR3 is given as CASSQRRVIATNEKLFF. The sequenced DNA is TGCGCCAGCAGCCAGAGGAGGGTGATCGCAACTAATGAAAAACTGTTTTTT.